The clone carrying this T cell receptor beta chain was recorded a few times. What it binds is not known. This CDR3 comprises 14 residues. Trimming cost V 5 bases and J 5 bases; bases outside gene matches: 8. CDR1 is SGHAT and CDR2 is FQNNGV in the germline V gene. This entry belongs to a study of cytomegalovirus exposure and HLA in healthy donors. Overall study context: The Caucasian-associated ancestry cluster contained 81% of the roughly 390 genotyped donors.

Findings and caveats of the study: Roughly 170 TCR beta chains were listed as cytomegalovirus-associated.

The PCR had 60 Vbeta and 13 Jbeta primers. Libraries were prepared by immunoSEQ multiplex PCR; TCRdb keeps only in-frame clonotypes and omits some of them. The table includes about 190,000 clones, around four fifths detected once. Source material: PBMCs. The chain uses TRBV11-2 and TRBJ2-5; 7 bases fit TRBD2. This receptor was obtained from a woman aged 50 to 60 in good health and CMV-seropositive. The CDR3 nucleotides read TGTGCCAGCAGCCCCACGACTAGCTTCGAGACCCAGTACTTC. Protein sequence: CASSPTTSFETQYF. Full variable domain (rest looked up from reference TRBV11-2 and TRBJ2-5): EAGVAQSPRYKIIEKRQSVAFWCNPISGHATLYWYQQILGQGPKLLIQFQNNGVVDDSQLPKDRFSAERLKGVDSTLKIQPAKLEDSAVYLCASSPTTSFETQYFGPGTRLLVL.